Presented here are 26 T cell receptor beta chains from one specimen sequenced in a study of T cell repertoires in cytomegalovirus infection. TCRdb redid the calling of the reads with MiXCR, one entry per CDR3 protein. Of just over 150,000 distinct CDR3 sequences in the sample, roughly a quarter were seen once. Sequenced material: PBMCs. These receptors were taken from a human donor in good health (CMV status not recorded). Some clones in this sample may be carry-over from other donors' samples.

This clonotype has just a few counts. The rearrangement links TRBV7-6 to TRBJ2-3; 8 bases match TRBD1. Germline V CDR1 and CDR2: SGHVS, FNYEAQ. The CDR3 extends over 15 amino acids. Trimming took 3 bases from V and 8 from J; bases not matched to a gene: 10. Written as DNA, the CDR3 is TGTGCCAGCAGCTTGAACCAGGGGGCTGGAGGTACGCAGTATTTT. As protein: CASSLNQGAGGTQYF. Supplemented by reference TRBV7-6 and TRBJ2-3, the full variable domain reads GAGVSQSPRYKVTKRGQDVALRCDPISGHVSLYWYRQALGQGPEFLTYFNYEAQQDKSGLPNDRFSAERPEGSISTLTIQRTEQRDSAMYRCASSLNQGAGGTQYFGPGTRLTVL.

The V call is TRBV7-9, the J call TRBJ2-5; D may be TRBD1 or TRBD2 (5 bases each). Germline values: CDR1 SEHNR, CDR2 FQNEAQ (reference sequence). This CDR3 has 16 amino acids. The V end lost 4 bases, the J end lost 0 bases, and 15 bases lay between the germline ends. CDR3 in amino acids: CASSSQGEGNQETQYF. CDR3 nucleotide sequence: TGTGCCAGCAGCTCTCAGGGAGAGGGGAACCAAGAGACCCAGTACTTC. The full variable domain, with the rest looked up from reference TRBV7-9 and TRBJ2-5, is DTGVSQNPRHKITKRGQNVTFRCDPISEHNRLYWYRQTLGQGPEFLTYFQNEAQLEKSRLLSDRFSAERPKGSFSTLEIQRTEQGDSAMYLCASSSQGEGNQETQYFGPGTRLLVL.

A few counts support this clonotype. The CDR3 DNA is TGTGCCAGCAGCTTAACCTTAGCAGGGGCAACAGATACGCAGTATTTT. Translating it yields CASSLTLAGATDTQYF. The rearrangement links TRBV7-3 to TRBJ2-3; D perhaps matches TRBD1 (6 bases). Trimming shortened V by 0 bases and J by 3 bases, and 13 bases separated the two germline ends. Per the germline V gene, CDR1 is SGHTA and CDR2 is FQGTGA. This CDR3 is 16 amino acids long. The variable domain in full, with the rest retrieved from reference TRBV7-3 and TRBJ2-3, is GAGVSQTPSNKVTEKGKYVELRCDPISGHTALYWYRQSLGQGPEFLIYFQGTGAADDSGLPNDRFFAVRPEGSVSTLKIQRTERGDSAVYLCASSLTLAGATDTQYFGPGTRLTVL.

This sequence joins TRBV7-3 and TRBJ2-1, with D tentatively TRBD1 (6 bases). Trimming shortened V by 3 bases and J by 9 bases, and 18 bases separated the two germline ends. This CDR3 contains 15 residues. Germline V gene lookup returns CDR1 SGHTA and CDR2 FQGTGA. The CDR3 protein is CASSLETGLKLEQFF. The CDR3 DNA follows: TGTGCCAGCAGCTTGGAAACAGGGTTAAAGCTTGAGCAGTTCTTC. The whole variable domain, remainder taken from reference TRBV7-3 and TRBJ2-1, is GAGVSQTPSNKVTEKGKYVELRCDPISGHTALYWYRQSLGQGPEFLIYFQGTGAADDSGLPNDRFFAVRPEGSVSTLKIQRTERGDSAVYLCASSLETGLKLEQFFGPGTRLTVL.

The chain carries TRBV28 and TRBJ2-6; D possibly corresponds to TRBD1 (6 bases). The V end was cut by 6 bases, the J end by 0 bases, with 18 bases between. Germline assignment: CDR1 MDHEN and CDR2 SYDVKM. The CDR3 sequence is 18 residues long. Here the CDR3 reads CASRPDRPPTSGANVLTF. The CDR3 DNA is TGTGCCAGCAGACCCGACAGGCCACCAACCTCTGGGGCCAACGTCCTGACTTTC.

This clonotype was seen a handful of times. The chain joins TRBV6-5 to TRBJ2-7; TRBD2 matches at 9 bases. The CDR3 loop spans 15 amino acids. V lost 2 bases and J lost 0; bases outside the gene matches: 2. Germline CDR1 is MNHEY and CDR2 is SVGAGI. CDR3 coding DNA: TGTGCCAGCAGTTACGCTAGCGGGGCCTCCTACGAGCAGTACTTC. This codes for CASSYASGASYEQYF.

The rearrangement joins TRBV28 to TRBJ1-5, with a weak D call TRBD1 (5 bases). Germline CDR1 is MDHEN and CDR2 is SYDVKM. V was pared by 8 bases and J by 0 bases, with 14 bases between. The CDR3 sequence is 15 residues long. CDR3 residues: CASGVGAYSNQPQHF. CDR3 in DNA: TGTGCCAGCGGGGTCGGGGCCTATAGCAATCAGCCCCAGCATTTT.

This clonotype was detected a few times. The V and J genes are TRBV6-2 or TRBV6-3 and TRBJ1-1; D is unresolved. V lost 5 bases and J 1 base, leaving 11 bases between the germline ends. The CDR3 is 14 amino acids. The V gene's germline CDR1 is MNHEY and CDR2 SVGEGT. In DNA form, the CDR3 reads TGTGCCAGCAGTCCTAGCTGGGGGAACACTGAAGCTTTCTTT. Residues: CASSPSWGNTEAFF.

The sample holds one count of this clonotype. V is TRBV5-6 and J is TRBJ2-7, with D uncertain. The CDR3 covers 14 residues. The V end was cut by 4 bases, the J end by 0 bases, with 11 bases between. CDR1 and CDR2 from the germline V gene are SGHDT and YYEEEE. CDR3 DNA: TGTGCCAGCAGCCCGGTACTTTTCTCCTACGAGCAGTACTTC. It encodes CASSPVLFSYEQYF.

CDR3 in DNA: TGTGCCAGCTCACAGCTGTTGAATCAGCCCCAGCATTTT. This gives the protein CASSQLLNQPQHF. V is TRBV18 and J is TRBJ1-5; D is unresolved. The CDR3 sequence is 13 residues long. Germline V gene sequence: CDR1 KGHSH, CDR2 LQKENI. The V end lost 4 bases, the J end lost 4 bases, and 8 bases lay between the germline ends.

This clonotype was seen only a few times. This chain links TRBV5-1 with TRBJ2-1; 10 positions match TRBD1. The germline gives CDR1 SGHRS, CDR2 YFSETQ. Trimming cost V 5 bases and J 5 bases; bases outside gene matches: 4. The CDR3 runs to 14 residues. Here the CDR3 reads CASRTGTGDNEQFF. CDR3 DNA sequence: TGCGCCAGCAGAACCGGGACAGGGGACAATGAGCAGTTCTTC.

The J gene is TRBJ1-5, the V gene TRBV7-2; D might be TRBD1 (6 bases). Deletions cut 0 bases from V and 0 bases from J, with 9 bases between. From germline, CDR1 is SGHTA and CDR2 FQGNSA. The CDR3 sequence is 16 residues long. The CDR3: CASSLAGGPSNQPQHF. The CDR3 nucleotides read TGTGCCAGCAGCTTAGCGGGGGGGCCTAGCAATCAGCCCCAGCATTTT.

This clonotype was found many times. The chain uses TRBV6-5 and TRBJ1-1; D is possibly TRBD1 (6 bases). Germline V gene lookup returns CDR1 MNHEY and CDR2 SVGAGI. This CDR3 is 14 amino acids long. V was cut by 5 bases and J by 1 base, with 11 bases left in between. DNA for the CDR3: TGTGCCAGCAGTATACAGGGTTGGAACACTGAAGCTTTCTTT. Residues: CASSIQGWNTEAFF.

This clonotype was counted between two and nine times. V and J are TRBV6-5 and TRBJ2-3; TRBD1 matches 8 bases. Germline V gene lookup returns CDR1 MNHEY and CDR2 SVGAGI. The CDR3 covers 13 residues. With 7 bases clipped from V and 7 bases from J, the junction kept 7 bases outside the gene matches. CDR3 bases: TGTGCCAGCATACAGGGGGGTTCAAATACGCAGTATTTT. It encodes CASIQGGSNTQYF.

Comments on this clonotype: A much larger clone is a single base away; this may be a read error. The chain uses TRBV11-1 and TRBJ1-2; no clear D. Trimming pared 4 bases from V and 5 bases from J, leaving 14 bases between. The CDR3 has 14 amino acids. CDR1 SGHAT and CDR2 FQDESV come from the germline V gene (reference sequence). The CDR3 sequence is CASSYSGSDYGYTF. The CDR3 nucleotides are TGTGCCAGCAGCTACTCCGGGTCAGATTATGGCTACACCTTC.

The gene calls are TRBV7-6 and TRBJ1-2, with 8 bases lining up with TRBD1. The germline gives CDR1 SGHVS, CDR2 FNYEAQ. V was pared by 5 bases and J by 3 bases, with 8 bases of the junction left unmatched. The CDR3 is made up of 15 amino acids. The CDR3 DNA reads TGTGCCAGCAGCGTCGGACAGGGATGGTACTATGGCTACACCTTC. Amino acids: CASSVGQGWYYGYTF.

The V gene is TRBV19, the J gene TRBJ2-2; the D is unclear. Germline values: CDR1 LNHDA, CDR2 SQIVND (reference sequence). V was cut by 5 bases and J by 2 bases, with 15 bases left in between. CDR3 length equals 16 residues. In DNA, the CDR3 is TGTGCCAGTAGTTTCCTTTCAAGAACAAACACCGGGGAGCTGTTTTTT. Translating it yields CASSFLSRTNTGELFF.

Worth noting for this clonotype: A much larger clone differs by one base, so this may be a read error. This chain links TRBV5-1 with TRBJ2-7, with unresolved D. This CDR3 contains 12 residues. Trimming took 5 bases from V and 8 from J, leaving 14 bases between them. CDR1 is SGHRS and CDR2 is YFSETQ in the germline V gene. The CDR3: CASSKSIDKQYF. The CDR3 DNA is TGCGCCAGCAGTAAAAGTATCGACAAGCAGTACTTC.

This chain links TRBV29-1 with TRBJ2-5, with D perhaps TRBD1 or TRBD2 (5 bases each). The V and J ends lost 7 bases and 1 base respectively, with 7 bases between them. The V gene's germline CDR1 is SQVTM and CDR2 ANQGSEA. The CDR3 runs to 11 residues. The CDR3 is CSAGPQETQYF. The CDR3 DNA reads TGCAGCGCGGGACCCCAAGAGACCCAGTACTTC.

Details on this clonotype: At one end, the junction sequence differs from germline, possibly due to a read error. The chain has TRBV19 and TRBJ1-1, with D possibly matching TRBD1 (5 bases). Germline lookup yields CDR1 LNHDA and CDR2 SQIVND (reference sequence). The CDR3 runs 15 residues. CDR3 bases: TGTGACAGTAGGGCAAAGGACATACTGAACACTGAAGCTTTCTTT. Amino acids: CDSRAKDILNTEAFF. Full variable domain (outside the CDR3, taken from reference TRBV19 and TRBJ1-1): DGGITQSPKYLFRKEGQNVTLSCEQNLNHDAMYWYRQDPGQGLRLIYYSQIVNDFQKGDIAEGYSVSREKKESFPLTVTSAQKNPTAFYLCDSRAKDILNTEAFFGQGTRLTVV.

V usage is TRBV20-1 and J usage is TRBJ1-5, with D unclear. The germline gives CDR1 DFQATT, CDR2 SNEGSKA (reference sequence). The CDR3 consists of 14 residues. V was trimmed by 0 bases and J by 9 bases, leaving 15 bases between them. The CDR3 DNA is TGCAGTGCTAGAGAATACGGAAATTTTGGGCCCCAGCATTTT. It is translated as CSAREYGNFGPQHF.

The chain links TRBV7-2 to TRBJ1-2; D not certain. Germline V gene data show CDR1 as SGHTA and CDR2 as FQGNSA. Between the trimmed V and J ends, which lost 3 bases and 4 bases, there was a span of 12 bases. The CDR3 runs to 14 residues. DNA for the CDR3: TGTGCCAGCAGCTTTAGGCGGACTACCTATGGCTACACCTTC. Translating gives CASSFRRTTYGYTF.

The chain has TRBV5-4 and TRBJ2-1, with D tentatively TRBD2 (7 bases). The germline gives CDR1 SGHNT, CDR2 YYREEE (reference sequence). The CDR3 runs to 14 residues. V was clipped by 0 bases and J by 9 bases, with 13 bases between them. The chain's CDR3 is CASSLVGGLSEQFF. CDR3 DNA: TGTGCCAGCAGCTTGGTCGGGGGGCTGAGTGAGCAGTTCTTC. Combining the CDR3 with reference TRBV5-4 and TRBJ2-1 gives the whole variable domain ETGVTQSPTHLIKTRGQQVTLRCSSQSGHNTVSWYQQALGQGPQFIFQYYREEENGRGNFPPRFSGLQFPNYSSELNVNALELDDSALYLCASSLVGGLSEQFFGPGTRLTVL.

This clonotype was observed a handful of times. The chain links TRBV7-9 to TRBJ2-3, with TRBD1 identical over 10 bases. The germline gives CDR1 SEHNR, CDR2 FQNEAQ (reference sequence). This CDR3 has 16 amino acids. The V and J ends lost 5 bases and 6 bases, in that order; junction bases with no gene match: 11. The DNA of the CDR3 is TGTGCCAGCAGCCATCCCGGACAGGGGGTAGGTGATACGCAGTATTTT. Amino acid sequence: CASSHPGQGVGDTQYF.

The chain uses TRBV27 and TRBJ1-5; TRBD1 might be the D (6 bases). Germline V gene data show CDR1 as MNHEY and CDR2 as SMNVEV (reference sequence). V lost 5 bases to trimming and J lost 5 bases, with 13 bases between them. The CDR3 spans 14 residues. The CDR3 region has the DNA TGTGCCAGCAGTATGACAGGTTCTTATCAGCCCCAGCATTTT. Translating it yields CASSMTGSYQPQHF.

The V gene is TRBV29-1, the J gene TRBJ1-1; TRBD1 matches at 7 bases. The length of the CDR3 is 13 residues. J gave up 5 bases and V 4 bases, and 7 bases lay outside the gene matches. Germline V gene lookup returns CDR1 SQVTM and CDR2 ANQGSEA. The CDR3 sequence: CSVGGGGLTEAFF. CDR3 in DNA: TGCAGCGTTGGTGGAGGGGGCTTGACTGAAGCTTTCTTT.